The T cell receptor (beta chain) under discussion was sequenced for a study of T cells in Graves' hyperthyroidism and ophthalmopathy. The study's findings and limits: Ophthalmopathy could be told apart from stable hyperthyroidism with a 13 V-J model. Blood also carried most thyroid clonotypes expanded above 0.001.

J gave up 1 base and V 7 bases, and 6 bases lay outside the gene matches. Germline V gene lookup returns CDR1 MNHNS and CDR2 SASEGT. The CDR3 contains 16 residues. This clonotype came up many times. Its antigen remains unknown. The source material, RNA transcripts, was used to amplify TCR beta CDR3 regions. The HTBI primer set served for first-round RT-PCR of the TCR CDR3. One entry per CDR3 protein, called by TCRdb with MiXCR from the multiplex PCR reads. Among hundreds of thousands of distinct CDR3 sequences listed, approximately 14% were seen once. The sample taken for sequencing was blood. The sequence came from a woman aged 55-75 years with Graves' ophthalmopathy. The rearrangement links TRBV6-1 to TRBJ2-1; 11 nucleotides agree with TRBD2. The CDR3 bases are TGTGCCAGCATTACGGGACTAGCGGAATCCTACAATGAGCAGTTCTTC. Translation: CASITGLAESYNEQFF.